A single T cell receptor beta chain is shown here with its context. Its antigen is currently unknown. PCR involved 60 Vbeta and 13 Jbeta primers. Profiled with immunoSEQ multiplex PCR; TCRdb holds only in-frame clones, not every one. The table lists more than 150,000 clones, around three quarters of them singletons. Germline CDR1 is SGHDN and CDR2 is FVKESK. With 3 bases clipped from V and 7 bases from J, the junction kept 6 bases outside the gene matches. The CDR3 is 13 amino acids. The data are from a study of cytomegalovirus exposure and HLA in healthy donors. Study-wide background: Early released data comprised around 80 million unique TCRs from HLA-typed donors. General study findings and limits: Specificity of three CMV-associated chains for CMV antigens was verified in vitro. The availability of immune exposure information extended only to CMV serostatus. As was reported, the classifier diagnosed cytomegalovirus status with high specificity and sensitivity.

The source material was PBMCs. The chain recombines TRBV14 with TRBJ2-7; 7 bases match TRBD2. The origin of this receptor is a man in his forties or fifties in good health and CMV-seronegative. The CDR3 sequence: CASSQGLLMEQYV. The CDR3 DNA sequence: TGTGCCAGCAGCCAGGGACTATTAATGGAGCAGTACGTC.